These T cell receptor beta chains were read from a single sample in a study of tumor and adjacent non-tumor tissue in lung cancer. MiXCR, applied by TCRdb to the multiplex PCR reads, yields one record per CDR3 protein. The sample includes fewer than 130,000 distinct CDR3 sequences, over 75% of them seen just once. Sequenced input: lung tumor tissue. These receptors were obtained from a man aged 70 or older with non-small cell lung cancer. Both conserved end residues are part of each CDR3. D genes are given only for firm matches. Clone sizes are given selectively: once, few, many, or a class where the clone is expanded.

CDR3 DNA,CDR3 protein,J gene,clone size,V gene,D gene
TGCAGCGTTGAGGGGGGGCGGGGAAGCTCCTGTGAGCAGTACTTC,CSVEGGRGSSCEQYF,TRBJ2-7,NA,TRBV29-1,NA
TGTGCCAGCAGCTACAGACAGGGGACATATACGCGGTATTTT,CASSYRQGTYTRYF,TRBJ2-3,NA,TRBV12-3/TRBV12-4,TRBD1
TGTGCCAGCAGCTTGGGGACAGGGGGTTTCTTCAATGAGCAGTTCTTC,CASSLGTGGFFNEQFF,TRBJ2-1,NA,TRBV11-2,TRBD1
TGTGCCAGCAGCTCATTGGGGACAATGCTTTATGGCTACACCTTC,CASSSLGTMLYGYTF,TRBJ1-2,NA,TRBV11-3,NA
TGTGCCAGCAAAAACCCGGGTTATGAAAAACAGTTTTTT,CASKNPGYEKQFF,TRBJ1-4,NA,TRBV6-2/TRBV6-3,NA
NA,CSVGQGSGEILLF,TRBJ1-4,NA,TRBV29-1,NA
TGTGGCAGCAGTATCCGGGACCCCTTCCCTAGGGAGCAGTACTTC,CGSSIRDPFPREQYF,TRBJ2-7,NA,TRBV12-3/TRBV12-4,NA
TGCGCCAGGAGCTCCGGACAGGAGTTCTATGGCTACATCTTC,CARSSGQEFYGYIF,TRBJ1-2,NA,TRBV5-1,TRBD1
TGTGTCAGCAGTGAAGCACAGGGAATGAGGGAGCAGTACTTC,CVSSEAQGMREQYF,TRBJ2-7,NA,TRBV6-1,NA
TGCGCCAGCAGTCAAGATTTTGGGGAGAATGAGCTGTTCTTC,CASSQDFGENELFF,TRBJ2-1,NA,TRBV4-3,NA
TGCGTCAGTAGCTTGCAGGGAGCGGGAGTCGACGAGCAGTACTTC,CVSSLQGAGVDEQYF,TRBJ2-7,once,TRBV5-1,TRBD2
TGTACCAGCAGCCTGGGACTAGCGGGAGTTATCAATGAGCAGTTATTC,CTSSLGLAGVINEQLF,TRBJ2-1,NA,TRBV5-4,TRBD2
TGTGCCAGCAGCCAGACATGGGGCCGTCCTGAAGCTTTCTTT,CASSQTWGRPEAFF,TRBJ1-1,NA,TRBV6-5,NA
TGTGCCAGCAGACCCGGACAGGGGAGGAATGAGCAGTTCTTC,CASRPGQGRNEQFF,TRBJ2-1,many,TRBV28,TRBD1
TGCAGTGCTATCACGCACTACTCCTACGAGCAATACTTC,CSAITHYSYEQYF,TRBJ2-7,NA,TRBV20-1,NA
TGTGCCAGCAGTAGACTACCGGGGGAATACAATGAACAGTTCTTC,CASSRLPGEYNEQFF,TRBJ2-1,NA,TRBV6-1,NA
TGTGCCAGCAGTTGCCACCGGGACATGGATCAGCCTCCGCATTTT,CASSCHRDMDQPPHF,TRBJ1-5,NA,TRBV6-6,NA
TGTGTCAGCACGCCCCATCAGGGGACCTTTAACACTGAAGCTTTCTTT,CVSTPHQGTFNTEAFF,TRBJ1-1,NA,TRBV6-2/TRBV6-3,NA
TGTGCCAGCGAACGCCCAGGGGGCACTTCCTACGAGCATTACTTC,CASERPGGTSYEHYF,TRBJ2-7,NA,TRBV6-6,TRBD1
TGTGCCAGCAGTGAAGCACAGGGGAGAAGGGAGAAGTACTTC,CASSEAQGRREKYF,TRBJ2-7,NA,TRBV6-1,TRBD1
TGTGCCAGCAGCCGCCTAGCGAGGGAGACCGGGGAGCTGTTTTTT,CASSRLARETGELFF,TRBJ2-2,NA,TRBV11-2,NA
TGCGCCAGTATCCTCGCAGGGGGCTTTGAGCAGTTCTTC,CASILAGGFEQFF,TRBJ2-1,NA,TRBV10-1,TRBD1
TGCAGCGTTGGGAGAGGACAGGGGCCCTATGAACAGTTCTTC,CSVGRGQGPYEQFF,TRBJ2-1,NA,TRBV29-1,TRBD1
TGCGCCAGCAGCTTGGCAGGGTGGGGGACCTACAATGAGCAGTTCTTC,CASSLAGWGTYNEQFF,TRBJ2-1,NA,TRBV5-1,NA
TGTGCCAGCAGTGTCCTAACATGGTCGGGTGAGCAATACTTC,CASSVLTWSGEQYF,TRBJ2-7,NA,TRBV12-3/TRBV12-4,NA
TGTGCCAGCATTAGTCATGGGGTTTCCACAGATACGCAGTATTTT,CASISHGVSTDTQYF,TRBJ2-3,few,TRBV6-5,NA
TGCGGCGTTGAACCGGCAGGGGGCTGGTATGGCTACACCTTC,CGVEPAGGWYGYTF,TRBJ1-2,NA,TRBV29-1,TRBD1
TGTGCCGGCAGCCTTAGTATTTGGACAGAGAACACTGAAGCTTTCTTT,CAGSLSIWTENTEAFF,TRBJ1-1,NA,TRBV5-4,NA